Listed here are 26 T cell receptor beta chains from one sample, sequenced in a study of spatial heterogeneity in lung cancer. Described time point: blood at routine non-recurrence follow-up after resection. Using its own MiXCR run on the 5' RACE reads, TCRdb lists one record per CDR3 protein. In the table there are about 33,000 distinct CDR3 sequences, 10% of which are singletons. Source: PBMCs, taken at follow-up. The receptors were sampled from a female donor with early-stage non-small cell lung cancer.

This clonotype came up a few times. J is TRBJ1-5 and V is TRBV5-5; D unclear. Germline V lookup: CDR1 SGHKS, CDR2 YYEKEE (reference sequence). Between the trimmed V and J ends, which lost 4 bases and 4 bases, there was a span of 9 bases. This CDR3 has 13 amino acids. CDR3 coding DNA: TGTGCCAGCAGCCCCCACGAAAATCAGCCCCAGCATTTT. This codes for CASSPHENQPQHF.

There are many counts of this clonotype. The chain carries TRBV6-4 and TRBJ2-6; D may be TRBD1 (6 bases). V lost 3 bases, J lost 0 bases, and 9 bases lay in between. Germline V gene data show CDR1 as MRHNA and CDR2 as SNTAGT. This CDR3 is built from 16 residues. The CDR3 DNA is TGTGCCAGCAGTGAACAGGGCCCCTCTGGGGCCAACGTCCTGACTTTC. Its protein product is CASSEQGPSGANVLTF.

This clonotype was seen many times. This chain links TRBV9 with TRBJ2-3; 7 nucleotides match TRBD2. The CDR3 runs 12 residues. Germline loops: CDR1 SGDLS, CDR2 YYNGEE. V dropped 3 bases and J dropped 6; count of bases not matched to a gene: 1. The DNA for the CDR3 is TGTGCCAGCAGCGCACTAGCGGATACGCAGTATTTT. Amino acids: CASSALADTQYF.

CDR3 nucleotides: TGTGCCAGCAGTGAAGCGGCCGGGGGCAATTACGAGCAGTACTTC. Translating gives CASSEAAGGNYEQYF. The chain combines TRBV2 with TRBJ2-7, with D perhaps matching TRBD1 or TRBD2 (6 bases each). Trimming shortened V by 0 bases and J by 4 bases, and 13 bases separated the two germline ends. From germline, CDR1 is SNHLY and CDR2 FYNNEI. The CDR3 has 15 residues.

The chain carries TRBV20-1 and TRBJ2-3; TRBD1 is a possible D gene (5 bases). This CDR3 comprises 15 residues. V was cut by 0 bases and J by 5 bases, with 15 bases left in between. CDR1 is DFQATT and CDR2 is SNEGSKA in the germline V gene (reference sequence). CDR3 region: CSAREEAGHGDTQYF. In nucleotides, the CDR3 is TGCAGTGCTAGAGAAGAGGCAGGGCATGGAGATACGCAGTATTTT.

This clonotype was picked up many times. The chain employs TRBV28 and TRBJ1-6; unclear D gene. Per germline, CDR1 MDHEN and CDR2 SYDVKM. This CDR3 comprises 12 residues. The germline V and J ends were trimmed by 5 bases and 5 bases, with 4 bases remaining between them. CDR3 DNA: TGTGCCAGCAGTCTAAATAATTCACCCCTCCACTTT. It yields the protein CASSLNNSPLHF.

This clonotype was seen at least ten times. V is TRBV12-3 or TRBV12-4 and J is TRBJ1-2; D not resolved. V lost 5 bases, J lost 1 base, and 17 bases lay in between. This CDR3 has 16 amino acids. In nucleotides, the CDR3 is TGTGCCAGCAGTCCCACTGTCGCCCCTGTTAACTATGGCTACACCTTC. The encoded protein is CASSPTVAPVNYGYTF.

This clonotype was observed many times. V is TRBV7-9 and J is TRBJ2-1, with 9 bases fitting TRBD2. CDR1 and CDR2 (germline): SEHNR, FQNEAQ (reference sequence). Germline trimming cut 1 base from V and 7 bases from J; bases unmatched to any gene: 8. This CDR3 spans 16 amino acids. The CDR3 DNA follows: TGTGCCAGCAGCTTAGGAGGCCTAGCGGGAAGTAATGAGCAGTTCTTC. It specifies CASSLGGLAGSNEQFF. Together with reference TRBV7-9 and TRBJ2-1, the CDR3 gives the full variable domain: DTGVSQNPRHKITKRGQNVTFRCDPISEHNRLYWYRQTLGQGPEFLTYFQNEAQLEKSRLLSDRFSAERPKGSFSTLEIQRTEQGDSAMYLCASSLGGLAGSNEQFFGPGTRLTVL.

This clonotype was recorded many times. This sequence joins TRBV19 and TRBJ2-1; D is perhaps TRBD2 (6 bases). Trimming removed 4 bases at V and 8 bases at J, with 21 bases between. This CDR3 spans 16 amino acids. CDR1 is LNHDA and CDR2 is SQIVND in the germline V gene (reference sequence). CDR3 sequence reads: CASSNPRAGVADEQFF. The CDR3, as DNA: TGTGCCAGTAGTAACCCACGAGCGGGTGTGGCGGATGAGCAGTTCTTC.

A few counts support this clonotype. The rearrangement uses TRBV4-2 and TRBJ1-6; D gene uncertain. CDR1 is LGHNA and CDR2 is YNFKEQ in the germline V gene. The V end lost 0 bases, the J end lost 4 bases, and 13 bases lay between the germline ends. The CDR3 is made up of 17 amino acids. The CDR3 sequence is CASSQDVADFYNSPLHF. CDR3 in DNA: TGTGCCAGCAGCCAAGATGTGGCAGACTTTTATAATTCACCCCTCCACTTT.

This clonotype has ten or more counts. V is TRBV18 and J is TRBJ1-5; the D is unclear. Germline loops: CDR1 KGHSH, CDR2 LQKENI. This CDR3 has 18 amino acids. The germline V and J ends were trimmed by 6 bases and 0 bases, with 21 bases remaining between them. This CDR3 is CASSQGPPVAYSNQPQHF. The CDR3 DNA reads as TGTGCCAGCTCCCAAGGGCCCCCGGTGGCTTATAGCAATCAGCCCCAGCATTTT.

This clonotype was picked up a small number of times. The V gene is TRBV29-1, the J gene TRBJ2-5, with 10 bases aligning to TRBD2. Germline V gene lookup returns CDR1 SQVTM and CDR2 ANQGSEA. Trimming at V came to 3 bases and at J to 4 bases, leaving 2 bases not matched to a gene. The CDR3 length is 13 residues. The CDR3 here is CSVDASGGETQYF. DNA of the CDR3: TGCAGCGTTGACGCTAGCGGGGGAGAGACCCAGTACTTC. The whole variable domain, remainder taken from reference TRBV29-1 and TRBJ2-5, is SAVISQKPSRDICQRGTSLTIQCQVDSQVTMMFWYRQQPGQSLTLIATANQGSEATYESGFVIDKFPISRPNLTFSTLTVSNMSPEDSSIYLCSVDASGGETQYFGPGTRLLVL.

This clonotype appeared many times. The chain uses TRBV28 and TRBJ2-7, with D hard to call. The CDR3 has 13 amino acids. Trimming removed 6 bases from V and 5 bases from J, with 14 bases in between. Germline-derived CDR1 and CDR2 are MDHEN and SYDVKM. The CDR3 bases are TGTGCCAGCAGCCCTCCGTCGGTGCACGAGCAGTACTTC. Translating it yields CASSPPSVHEQYF.

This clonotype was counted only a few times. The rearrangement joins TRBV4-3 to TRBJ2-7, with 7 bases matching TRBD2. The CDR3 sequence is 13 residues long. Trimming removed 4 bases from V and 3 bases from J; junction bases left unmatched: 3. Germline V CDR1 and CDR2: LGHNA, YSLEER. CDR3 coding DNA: TGCGCCAGCAGCCCCGGGGAGGGCTACGAGCAGTACTTC. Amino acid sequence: CASSPGEGYEQYF.

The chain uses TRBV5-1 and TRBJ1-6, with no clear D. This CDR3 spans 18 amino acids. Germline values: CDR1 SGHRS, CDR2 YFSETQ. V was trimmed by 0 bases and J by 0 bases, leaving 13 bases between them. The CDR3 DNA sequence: TGCGCCAGCAGCTTGGAGGGCACAAGCTCCTCCTATAATTCACCCCTCCACTTT. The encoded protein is CASSLEGTSSSYNSPLHF.

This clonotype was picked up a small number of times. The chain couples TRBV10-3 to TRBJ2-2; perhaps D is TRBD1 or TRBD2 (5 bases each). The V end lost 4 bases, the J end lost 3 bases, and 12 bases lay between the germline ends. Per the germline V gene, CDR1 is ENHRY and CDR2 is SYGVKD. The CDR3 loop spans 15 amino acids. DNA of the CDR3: TGTGCCATCAGTGGAGGGGAATCGGACACCGGGGAGCTGTTTTTT. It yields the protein CAISGGESDTGELFF.

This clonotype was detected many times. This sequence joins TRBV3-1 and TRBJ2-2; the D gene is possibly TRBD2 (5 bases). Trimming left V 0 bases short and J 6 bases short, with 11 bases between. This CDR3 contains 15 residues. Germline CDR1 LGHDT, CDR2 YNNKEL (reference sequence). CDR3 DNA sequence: TGTGCCAGCAGCCAAGAACCGGGTAGCGCCGGGGAGCTGTTTTTT. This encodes CASSQEPGSAGELFF.

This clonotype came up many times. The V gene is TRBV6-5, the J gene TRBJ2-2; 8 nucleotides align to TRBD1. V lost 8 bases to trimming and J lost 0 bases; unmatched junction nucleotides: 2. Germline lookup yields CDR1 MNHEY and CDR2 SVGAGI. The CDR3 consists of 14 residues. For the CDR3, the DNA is TGTGCCAGCCGGACAGGGACGAACACCGGGGAGCTGTTTTTT. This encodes CASRTGTNTGELFF.

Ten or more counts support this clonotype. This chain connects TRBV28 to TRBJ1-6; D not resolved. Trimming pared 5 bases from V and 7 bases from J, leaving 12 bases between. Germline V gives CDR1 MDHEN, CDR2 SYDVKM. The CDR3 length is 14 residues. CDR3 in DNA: TGTGCCAGCAGTCCTAGGACGGGGAATTCACCCCTCCACTTT. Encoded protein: CASSPRTGNSPLHF.

CDR3 DNA sequence: TGTGCCACCAGTGCAGACAGATCTGTTCAGCCCCAGCATTTT. Its protein is CATSADRSVQPQHF. This rearrangement joins TRBV24-1 to TRBJ1-5; a possible D gene is TRBD1 (5 bases). Germline-derived CDR1 and CDR2 are KGHDR and SFDVKD. CDR3 length equals 14 residues. Deletions cut 5 bases from V and 6 bases from J, with 13 bases between.

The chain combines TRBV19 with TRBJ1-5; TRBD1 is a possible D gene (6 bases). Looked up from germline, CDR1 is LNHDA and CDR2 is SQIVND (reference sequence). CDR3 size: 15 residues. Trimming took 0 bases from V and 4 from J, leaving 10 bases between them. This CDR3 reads CASSIDGGQNQPQHF. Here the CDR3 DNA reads TGTGCCAGTAGTATAGACGGGGGCCAGAATCAGCCCCAGCATTTT. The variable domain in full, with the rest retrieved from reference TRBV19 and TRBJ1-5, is DGGITQSPKYLFRKEGQNVTLSCEQNLNHDAMYWYRQDPGQGLRLIYYSQIVNDFQKGDIAEGYSVSREKKESFPLTVTSAQKNPTAFYLCASSIDGGQNQPQHFGDGTRLSIL.

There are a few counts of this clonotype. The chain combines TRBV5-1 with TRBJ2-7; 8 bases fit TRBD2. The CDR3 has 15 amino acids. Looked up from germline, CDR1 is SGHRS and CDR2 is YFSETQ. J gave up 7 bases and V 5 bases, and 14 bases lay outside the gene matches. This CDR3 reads CASSSGDVGHREQYF. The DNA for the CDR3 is TGCGCCAGCAGTAGCGGGGACGTAGGTCACCGAGAGCAGTACTTC.

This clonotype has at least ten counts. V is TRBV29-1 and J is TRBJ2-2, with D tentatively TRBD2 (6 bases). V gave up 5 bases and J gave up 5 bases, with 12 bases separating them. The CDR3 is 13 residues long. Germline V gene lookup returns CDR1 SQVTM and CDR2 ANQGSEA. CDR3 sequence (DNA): TGCAGCGTTAACGAGGGGAGGACCGGGGAGCTGTTTTTT. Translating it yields CSVNEGRTGELFF.

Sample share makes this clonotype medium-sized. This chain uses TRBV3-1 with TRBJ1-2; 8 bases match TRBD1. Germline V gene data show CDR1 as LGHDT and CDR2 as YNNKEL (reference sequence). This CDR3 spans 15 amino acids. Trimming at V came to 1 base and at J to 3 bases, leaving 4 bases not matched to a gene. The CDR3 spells CASSQATGVDYGYTF. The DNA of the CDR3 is TGTGCCAGCAGCCAAGCGACAGGGGTGGACTATGGCTACACCTTC.

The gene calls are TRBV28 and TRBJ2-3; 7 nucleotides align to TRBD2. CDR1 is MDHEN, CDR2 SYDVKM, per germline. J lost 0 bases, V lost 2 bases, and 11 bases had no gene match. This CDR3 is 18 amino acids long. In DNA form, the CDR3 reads TGTGCCAGCAGTTTACCCCCCCGAGGTAGCGGGAGCACAGATACGCAGTATTTT. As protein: CASSLPPRGSGSTDTQYF.

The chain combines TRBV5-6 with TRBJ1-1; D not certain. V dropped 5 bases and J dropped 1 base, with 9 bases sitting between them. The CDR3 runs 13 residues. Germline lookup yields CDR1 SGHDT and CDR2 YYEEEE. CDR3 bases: TGTGCCAGCAGTCGGCATACGAACACTGAAGCTTTCTTT. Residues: CASSRHTNTEAFF.